The 27 T cell receptor beta chains presented below share a single source sample, sequenced in a study of Graves' ophthalmopathy and Graves' hyperthyroidism. Investigators amplified TCR beta CDR3 regions from RNA transcripts. HTBI-primed RT-PCR formed the first round, and a multiplex PCR formed the second. Using its own MiXCR run on the multiplex PCR reads, TCRdb lists one record per CDR3 protein. The sample carries about 50,000 distinct CDR3 sequences, roughly 46% recorded once. Sequenced sample: peripheral blood. The receptors stem from an adult woman with Graves' ophthalmopathy.

In this sample, this clonotype turned up many times. V and J are TRBV29-1 and TRBJ1-1; 7 bases agree with TRBD1. After removal of 7 bases from V and 4 bases from J, the junction contained 9 bases not matched to a gene. Germline V gene sequence: CDR1 SQVTM, CDR2 ANQGSEA. There are 13 residues in the CDR3. The CDR3 nucleotides read TGCAGCGCTCAGACAGGGACGGGCACTGAAGCTTTCTTT. Its protein product is CSAQTGTGTEAFF.

Remarks on this clonotype: The junction does not match germline at one end; this may be a read error. The chain couples TRBV11-2 to TRBJ2-2, with D perhaps matching TRBD2 (5 bases). Germline values: CDR1 SGHAT, CDR2 FQNNGV. CDR3 length: 17 residues. DNA of the CDR3: TGTGCCAGCAGCTTAGCTGCGTGGGAGCGGAAGGTCGGGGAGCTGTTCTTT. Its protein product is CASSLAAWERKVGELFF.

This rearrangement joins TRBV20-1 to TRBJ2-7, with D possibly matching TRBD1 (7 bases). The CDR3 is 20 amino acids. Germline loops: CDR1 DFQATT, CDR2 SNEGSKA (reference sequence). Trimming removed 4 bases from V and 1 base from J, with 32 bases in between. The DNA of the CDR3 is TGCAGTGCTAAAAGGGGGGTTAGGGGGCGCGTCTGGGTGCGGTCCTACGAGCAGTACTTC. It specifies CSAKRGVRGRVWVRSYEQYF.

This clonotype was seen many times. J is TRBJ2-3 and V is TRBV6-1; a possible D gene is TRBD1 (7 bases). Germline V gives CDR1 MNHNS, CDR2 SASEGT. The length of the CDR3 is 14 residues. The V end lost 7 bases, the J end lost 6 bases, and 17 bases lay between the germline ends. CDR3 sequence reads: CASIPRGAPDTQYF. For the CDR3, the DNA is TGTGCCAGCATCCCCAGGGGGGCCCCGGATACGCAGTATTTT.

Notes on this clonotype: Mismatch with germline at one junction end may stem from a read error. CDR3 sequence reads: CSASEERTLNTEAFF. The CDR3 region has the DNA TGCAGCGCTAGCGAAGAAAGGACCTTGAACACTGAAGCTTTCTTT. V usage is TRBV20-1 and J usage is TRBJ1-1; D gene unclear. The CDR3 is 15 amino acids. CDR1 is DFQATT and CDR2 is SNEGSKA in the germline V gene (reference sequence).

At least ten counts were recorded for this clonotype. V and J are TRBV7-9 and TRBJ2-1; tentative D call: TRBD1 (5 bases). This CDR3 region has 16 residues. Germline-derived CDR1 and CDR2 are SEHNR and FQNEAQ (reference sequence). The V end lost 5 bases, the J end lost 0 bases, and 14 bases lay between the germline ends. The CDR3 reads CASSPDRQSSYNEQFF. CDR3 nucleotide sequence: TGTGCCAGCAGCCCGGATAGACAGAGCTCCTACAATGAGCAGTTCTTC.

In its sample, this clonotype was seen many times. The chain has TRBV5-8 and TRBJ2-7; 9 bases line up with TRBD1. Germline V gene lookup returns CDR1 SGHTS and CDR2 YDEGEE. The CDR3 covers 17 residues. Trimming removed 4 bases from V and 1 base from J; junction bases left unmatched: 12. CDR3 nucleotide sequence: TGTGCCAGCAGCCCAACGACCGGGACAGGGTATTCCTACGAGCAGTACTTC. It codes for CASSPTTGTGYSYEQYF.

The chain joins TRBV7-2 to TRBJ1-2; 8 positions match TRBD1. J lost 3 bases, V lost 5 bases, and 5 bases had no gene match. The CDR3 runs to 14 residues. Germline CDR1 SGHTA, CDR2 FQGNSA. The CDR3 region has the DNA TGTGCCAGCAGCCCCCTGGACAGGGACTATGGCTACACCTTC. Its protein is CASSPLDRDYGYTF.

This rearrangement joins TRBV12-3 or TRBV12-4 to TRBJ2-3, with a weak D call TRBD2 (5 bases). This CDR3 comprises 13 residues. The germline V and J ends were trimmed by 5 bases and 4 bases, with 10 bases remaining between them. The CDR3 region is CASSALAADTQYF. The CDR3 region has the DNA TGTGCCAGCAGTGCCCTAGCAGCAGATACGCAGTATTTT.

This clonotype appeared a single time. V gene TRBV7-9 combines with J gene TRBJ2-2; 12 nucleotides match TRBD2. The ends lost 5 bases at V and 3 bases at J; junction bases unmatched: 4. The CDR3 is 16 amino acids. The germline V gene has CDR1 SEHNR and CDR2 FQNEAQ (reference sequence). The CDR3 loop is CASSLRTSGDTGELFF. The CDR3 DNA reads as TGTGCCAGCAGCCTTCGGACTAGCGGGGACACCGGGGAGCTGTTTTTT.

The V and J genes are TRBV10-1 and TRBJ2-7; 8 bases agree with TRBD1. V was clipped by 3 bases and J by 6 bases; unmatched bases: 7. The CDR3 is made up of 14 amino acids. Germline CDR1 and CDR2: WNHNN and SYGVQD (reference sequence). CDR3 nucleotide sequence: TGCGCCAGCAGTGATTCGCAGGGGGCGTCCGAGCAGTACTTC. It yields the protein CASSDSQGASEQYF.

The CDR3 sequence: CASSPQVWDRANLEGEQYF. The CDR3 DNA reads as TGTGCCAGCTCACCACAGGTTTGGGACAGGGCAAACCTGGAGGGCGAGCAGTACTTC. The genes are TRBV19 and TRBJ2-7; 9 nucleotides align to TRBD1. The CDR3 totals 19 residues. Germline V gene data show CDR1 as LNHDA and CDR2 as SQIVND (reference sequence). V gave up 9 bases and J gave up 6 bases; unmatched junction bases: 27.

This clonotype was seen ten or more times. The chain is built from TRBV7-9 and TRBJ2-1, with 10 bases that match TRBD2. Unmatched junction bases numbered 15, after V lost 5 bases and J lost 8 bases. The CDR3 is 17 amino acids. CDR1 is SEHNR, CDR2 FQNEAQ, per germline (reference sequence). CDR3 region: CASSKSSGTSERDEQFF. CDR3 DNA: TGTGCCAGCAGCAAATCATCCGGGACTAGCGAGAGGGATGAGCAGTTCTTC.

In the case of this clonotype: Possible read error: a much larger clone is one base away. V gene TRBV4-3 combines with J gene TRBJ2-2; a weak D match, TRBD1 (6 bases). Germline-derived CDR1 and CDR2 are LGHNA and YSLEER. CDR3 length: 15 amino acids. The CDR3 is CASSRHPGDTGELLF. CDR3 coding DNA: TGCGCCAGCAGCCGGCACCCCGGGGACACCGGGGAGCTGCTTTTT.

There are many counts of this clonotype. The chain uses TRBV20-1 and TRBJ1-1; 9 bases map to TRBD1. Per the germline V gene, CDR1 is DFQATT and CDR2 is SNEGSKA (reference sequence). Unmatched junction bases numbered 11, after V lost 6 bases and J lost 3 bases. CDR3 length: 15 amino acids. The DNA of the CDR3 is TGCAGTGCCCTCAGACAGGGGGTAGGGTACACTGAAGCTTTCTTT. As protein: CSALRQGVGYTEAFF.

This clonotype is a singleton in its sample. V and J are TRBV7-3 and TRBJ2-1, with D hard to call. The CDR3 contains 12 residues. CDR1 SGHTA and CDR2 FQGTGA come from the germline V gene. V lost 4 bases and J 7 bases, leaving 8 bases between the germline ends. CDR3 region: CASSSTGNEQFF. As DNA, the CDR3 is TGTGCCAGCAGCTCTACCGGGAATGAGCAGTTCTTC.

This clonotype was picked up one time. The chain recombines TRBV20-1 with TRBJ1-1; no clear D gene. The CDR3 totals 11 residues. From germline, CDR1 is DFQATT and CDR2 SNEGSKA (reference sequence). Trimming left V 3 bases short and J 4 bases short, with 6 bases between. The CDR3 protein is CSASPGTEAFF. CDR3 coding DNA: TGCAGTGCTAGCCCCGGCACTGAAGCTTTCTTT.

Turning to this clonotype: Without the conserved terminal phenylalanine or tryptophan, this CDR3 likely stems from a read error. This chain uses TRBV6-4 with TRBJ2-3, with a possible D match to TRBD2 (5 bases). This CDR3 region has 13 residues. CDR1 and CDR2 (germline): MRHNA, SNTAGT. As DNA, the CDR3 is TGTGCCAGCAGCGACTCTTTCGGGAATACGCAGTATCTT. It codes for CASSDSFGNTQYL.

In its sample, this clonotype was seen many times. The chain couples TRBV13 to TRBJ1-4; 7 nucleotides agree with TRBD1. The CDR3 covers 14 residues. The ends lost 5 bases at V and 10 bases at J; junction bases unmatched: 10. Per germline, CDR1 PRHDT and CDR2 FYEKMQ (reference sequence). DNA for the CDR3: TGTGCCAGCAGCCAGACAGGGTCAGGAGGAAAACTGTTTTTT. Protein sequence: CASSQTGSGGKLFF.

The chain employs TRBV2 and TRBJ2-7; TRBD1 matches 7 bases. Germline V lookup: CDR1 SNHLY, CDR2 FYNNEI. The V gene end was trimmed by 5 bases and the J gene end by 6 bases; junction bases not matched to a gene: 7. This CDR3 has 13 residues. The CDR3 sequence is CASSTDRESEQYF. The CDR3 DNA is TGTGCCAGCAGTACCGACAGGGAGAGCGAGCAGTACTTC.

The chain links TRBV7-8 to TRBJ2-7; TRBD1 matches at 7 bases. The CDR3 loop spans 14 amino acids. Germline V gene data show CDR1 as SGHVS and CDR2 as FQNEAQ. The V and J ends lost 3 bases and 7 bases, in that order; junction bases with no gene match: 9. CDR3 nucleotide sequence: TGTGCCAGCAGCTTCTGGACAGGCTCTTGGGAGCAGTACTTC. Its translation: CASSFWTGSWEQYF.

The gene calls are TRBV19 and TRBJ2-5, with TRBD2 matching over 8 bases. The CDR3 length is 16 residues. With 4 bases clipped from V and 5 bases from J, the junction kept 12 bases outside the gene matches. Per germline, CDR1 LNHDA and CDR2 SQIVND (reference sequence). The CDR3 coding sequence is TGTGCCAGTAGTACCGGGGTAGCGGGAAGGAGGGAGACCCAGTACTTC. Protein: CASSTGVAGRRETQYF.

The J gene is TRBJ1-1, the V gene TRBV3-2. TRBV3-2 is shown as a pseudogene. There are 15 residues in the CDR3. Written as DNA, the CDR3 is TGTGCCAGCAGCCAAGAAGCAGGATGGAACACTGAAGCTTTCTTT. This codes for CASSQEAGWNTEAFF.

The chain links TRBV27 to TRBJ2-7, with D perhaps assigned TRBD1 or TRBD2 (5 bases each). The V gene's germline CDR1 is MNHEY and CDR2 SMNVEV (reference sequence). Deletions cut 8 bases from V and 6 bases from J, with 17 bases between. The CDR3 totals 13 residues. CDR3 residues: CASGRPGPSEQYF. CDR3 coding DNA: TGTGCCAGCGGCCGGCCGGGACCCTCCGAGCAGTACTTC.

This clonotype was recorded many times. V and J are TRBV7-8 and TRBJ1-2; 9 nucleotides agree with TRBD1. Germline CDR1 and CDR2: SGHVS and FQNEAQ. The trim removed 5 bases at V and 1 base at J, leaving 5 bases unmatched. The length of the CDR3 is 15 residues. In DNA form, the CDR3 reads TGTGCCAGCAGCGCACAGGGGGCGGATAACTATGGCTACACCTTC. This sequence encodes CASSAQGADNYGYTF.

The chain uses TRBV20-1 and TRBJ2-5; D is perhaps TRBD2 (6 bases). Trimming left V 5 bases short and J 2 bases short, with 15 bases between. CDR1 is DFQATT and CDR2 is SNEGSKA in the germline V gene (reference sequence). This CDR3 has 14 amino acids. CDR3 sequence reads: CSAPGGTRQETQYF. The CDR3, as DNA: TGCAGTGCTCCTGGGGGGACGCGACAAGAGACCCAGTACTTC.

By share of the sample, this clonotype is medium-sized. The chain employs TRBV10-3 and TRBJ2-1, with 7 bases matching TRBD2. V was pared by 10 bases and J by 7 bases, with 10 bases of the junction left unmatched. Germline V gene sequence: CDR1 ENHRY, CDR2 SYGVKD. The CDR3 spans 13 residues. CDR3 sequence: CATKRGRENEQFF. The CDR3 DNA sequence: TGTGCCACCAAGCGAGGGCGGGAGAATGAGCAGTTCTTC.